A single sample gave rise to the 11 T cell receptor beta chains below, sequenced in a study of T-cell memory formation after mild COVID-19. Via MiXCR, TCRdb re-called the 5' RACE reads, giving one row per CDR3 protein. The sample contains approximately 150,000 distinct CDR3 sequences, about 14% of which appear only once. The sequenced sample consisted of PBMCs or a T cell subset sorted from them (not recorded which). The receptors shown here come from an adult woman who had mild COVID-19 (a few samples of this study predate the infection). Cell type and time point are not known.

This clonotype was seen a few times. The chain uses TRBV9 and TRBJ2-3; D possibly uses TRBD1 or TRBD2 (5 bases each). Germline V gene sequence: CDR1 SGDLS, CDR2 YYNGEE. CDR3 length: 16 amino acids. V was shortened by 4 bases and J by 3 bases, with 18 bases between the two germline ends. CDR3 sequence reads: CASSPSVGTRTDTQYF. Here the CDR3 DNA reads TGTGCCAGCAGCCCGTCAGTGGGGACGAGGACAGATACGCAGTATTTT.

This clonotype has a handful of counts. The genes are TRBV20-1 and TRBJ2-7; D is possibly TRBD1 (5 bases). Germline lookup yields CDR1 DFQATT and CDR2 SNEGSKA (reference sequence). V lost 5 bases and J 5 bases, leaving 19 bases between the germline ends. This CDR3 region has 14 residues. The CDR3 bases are TGCAGTGCTCCCCAGGGTCTCCTTCTCCACGAGCAGTACTTC. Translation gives CSAPQGLLLHEQYF.

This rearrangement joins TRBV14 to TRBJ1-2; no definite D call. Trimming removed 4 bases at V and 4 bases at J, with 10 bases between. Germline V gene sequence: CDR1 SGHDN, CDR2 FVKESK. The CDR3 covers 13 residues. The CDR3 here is CASSPYKSYGYTF. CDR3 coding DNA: TGTGCCAGCAGCCCTTACAAGTCCTATGGCTACACCTTC. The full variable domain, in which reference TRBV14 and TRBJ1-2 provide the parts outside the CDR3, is EAGVTQFPSHSVIEKGQTVTLRCDPISGHDNLYWYRRVMGKEIKFLLHFVKESKQDESGMPNNRFLAERTGGTYSTLKVQPAELEDSGVYFCASSPYKSYGYTFGSGTRLTVV.

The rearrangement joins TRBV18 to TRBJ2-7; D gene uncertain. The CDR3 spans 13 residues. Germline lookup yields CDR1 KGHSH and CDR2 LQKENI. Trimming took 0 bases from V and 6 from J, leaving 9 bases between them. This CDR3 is CASSPPLLGEQYF. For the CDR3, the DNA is TGTGCCAGCTCACCACCGTTACTTGGCGAGCAGTACTTC.

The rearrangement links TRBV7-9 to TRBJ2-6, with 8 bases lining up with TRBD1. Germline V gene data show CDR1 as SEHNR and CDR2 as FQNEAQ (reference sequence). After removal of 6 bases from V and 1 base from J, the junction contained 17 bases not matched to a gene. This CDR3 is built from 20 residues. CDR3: CASRPNTVWTGLSGANVLTF. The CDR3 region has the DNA TGTGCCAGCAGGCCTAACACCGTTTGGACAGGGCTTTCTGGGGCCAACGTCCTGACTTTC.

CDR3 loop: CAWRRNDSPLHF. The CDR3 DNA is TGTGCCTGGAGGAGGAATGATTCACCCCTCCACTTT. The chain couples TRBV30 to TRBJ1-6, with D unresolved. This CDR3 spans 12 amino acids. V was pared by 3 bases and J by 8 bases, with 8 bases between. CDR1 GTSNPN and CDR2 SVGIG come from the germline V gene (reference sequence).

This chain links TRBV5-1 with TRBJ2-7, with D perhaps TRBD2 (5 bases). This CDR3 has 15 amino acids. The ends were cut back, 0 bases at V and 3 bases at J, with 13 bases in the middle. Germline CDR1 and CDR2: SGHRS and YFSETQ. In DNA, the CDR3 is TGCGCCAGCAGCTTGGATGGCCGGGATGGCTACGAGCAGTACTTC. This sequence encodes CASSLDGRDGYEQYF.

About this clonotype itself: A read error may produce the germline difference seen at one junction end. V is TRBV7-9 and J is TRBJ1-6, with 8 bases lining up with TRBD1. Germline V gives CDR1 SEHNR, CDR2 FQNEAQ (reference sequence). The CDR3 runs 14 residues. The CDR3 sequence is CSSSVDRGSSPLHF. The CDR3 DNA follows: TGTTCCAGCAGCGTAGACAGGGGATCCTCACCCCTCCACTTT.

The CDR3 DNA follows: TGTGCCAGCAGCGCTCCACTACTAGCGGGGGATCAAGAGACCCAGTACTTC. Amino acids: CASSAPLLAGDQETQYF. The chain joins TRBV9 to TRBJ2-5; 11 nucleotides match TRBD2. Trimming cost V 3 bases and J 2 bases; bases outside gene matches: 9. The length of the CDR3 is 17 residues. Germline loops: CDR1 SGDLS, CDR2 YYNGEE.

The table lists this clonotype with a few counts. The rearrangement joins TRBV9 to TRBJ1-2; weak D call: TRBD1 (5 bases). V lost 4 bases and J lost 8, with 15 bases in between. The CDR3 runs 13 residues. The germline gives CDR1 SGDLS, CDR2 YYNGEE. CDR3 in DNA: TGTGCCAGCAGCCCCATCCCGGGGGACGGCTACACCTTC. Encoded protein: CASSPIPGDGYTF.

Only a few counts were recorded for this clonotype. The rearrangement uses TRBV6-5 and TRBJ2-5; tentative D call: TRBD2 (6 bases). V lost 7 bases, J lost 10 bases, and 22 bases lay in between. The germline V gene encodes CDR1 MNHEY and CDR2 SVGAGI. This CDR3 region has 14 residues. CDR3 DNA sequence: TGTGCCAGCACCGGTTCCCGGGAGTTGTGGAACCAGTACTTC. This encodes CASTGSRELWNQYF.